The T cell receptor (beta chain) under discussion was sequenced for a study of CD8 T cells in ankylosing spondylitis. Study-wide points: A motif of 8 or 9 highly homologous TCR beta variants was seen as apparently characteristic of ankylosing spondylitis blood. It was reported that disease-linked clones were significantly enriched in matched ankylosing spondylitis synovial fluid.

Quantitative 5'-RACE with molecular barcodes produced the TCR beta libraries. TCRdb redid the calling of the 5' RACE reads with MiXCR, one entry per CDR3 protein. The sample lists over 200,000 distinct CDR3 sequences, 15% to 20% occurring once. This clonotype occurred many times. Its antigen is unknown. The TCR was taken from a male donor with ankylosing spondylitis. The sample was blood, either unsorted or a sorted T cell fraction (not recorded which).

In DNA form, the CDR3 reads TGCGCCAGCAGCCAAGTTCCTACACCCGAAGCTTTCTTT. Translated, it gives CASSQVPTPEAFF. This chain links TRBV4-1 with TRBJ1-1, with D uncertain. Per germline, CDR1 MGHRA and CDR2 YSYEKL. The length of the CDR3 is 13 residues. The ends were cut back, 1 base at V and 8 bases at J, with 11 bases in the middle.